The rows below give T cell receptor beta chains drawn from one sample of a study of T cell responses to AZD1222 COVID-19 vaccine. The protocol was immunoSEQ multiplex PCR, while the TCRdb copy is restricted to in-frame clones and leaves out a portion. Of about 260,000 clones in the sample, more than 80% were seen once. The source was peripheral blood, collected on day 0 of AZD1222 vaccination. The receptors originated from an adult in good health. The CDR3 runs from the conserved cysteine through the conserved F or W. Clone size appears in some rows only: once, few, many, or a class for an expanded clone.

V gene: TRBV4-3
clone size: .
CDR3 protein: CASSPRGARAGNEKLFF

V gene: TRBV5-1
clone size: .
CDR3 protein: CASSAAGEPLEQYF

V gene: TRBV7-8
clone size: .
CDR3 protein: CASSLEYEQYF

V gene: TRBV20-1
clone size: .
CDR3 protein: CSARTSWGAFF

V gene: TRBV15
clone size: once
CDR3 protein: CATSRAGRGTEAFF

V gene: TRBV7-9
clone size: .
CDR3 protein: CASSFLGSGDEKLFF

V gene: TRBV5-6
clone size: once
CDR3 protein: CASSHGRISTDTQYF

V gene: TRBV27
clone size: few
CDR3 protein: CASSLGLAGAYEQYF

V gene: TRBV18
clone size: .
CDR3 protein: CASSPGVRHGNTIYF

V gene: TRBV20-1
clone size: few
CDR3 protein: CSASTVTGIFTGELFF

V gene: TRBV6-5
clone size: .
CDR3 protein: CASSPSYEQYF

V gene: TRBV7-9
clone size: .
CDR3 protein: CASSPMGSMNTEAFF

V gene: TRBV2
clone size: .
CDR3 protein: CASSEGGGWPYEQYF

V gene: TRBV19
clone size: .
CDR3 protein: CASSIRGDQPQHF

V gene: TRBV7-9
clone size: .
CDR3 protein: CASSLGVRAWDEQYF

V gene: TRBV6-5
clone size: .
CDR3 protein: CASRNSYEQYF

V gene: TRBV29-1
clone size: .
CDR3 protein: CSVGTFGNQPQHF

V gene: TRBV13
clone size: once
CDR3 protein: CASSAAPAGGPYEQYF

V gene: TRBV2
clone size: .
CDR3 protein: CASSEGGQSQETQYF

V gene: TRBV5-4
clone size: .
CDR3 protein: CASSLAFGRNYGYTF

V gene: TRBV10-3
clone size: .
CDR3 protein: CAISGQDRGEDTQYF

V gene: TRBV5-1
clone size: .
CDR3 protein: CASSLAGGSSGNTIYF

V gene: TRBV5-4
clone size: .
CDR3 protein: CASSAGGRVYEQYF

V gene: TRBV19
clone size: once
CDR3 protein: CASSETRHFSGNTIYF

V gene: TRBV5-1
clone size: .
CDR3 protein: CASSQGTGRMNTEAFF

V gene: TRBV7-9
clone size: .
CDR3 protein: CASSLSPTRMGGYTF

V gene: TRBV4-3
clone size: once
CDR3 protein: CASSQDLAGGPGDTQYF

V gene: TRBV7-2
clone size: .
CDR3 protein: CASSLDPLAASYEQYF

V gene: TRBV19
clone size: few
CDR3 protein: CASSVPGRGHEQYF

V gene: TRBV28
clone size: .
CDR3 protein: CASSLGSPRNSPLHF

V gene: TRBV20-1
clone size: .
CDR3 protein: CSASRTAKDEAFF

V gene: TRBV19
clone size: .
CDR3 protein: CASSRGATSGTTDTQYF

V gene: TRBV20-1
clone size: .
CDR3 protein: CSASLPPLNEQFF

V gene: TRBV12-3/TRBV12-4
clone size: .
CDR3 protein: CASSLGPNEQFF

V gene: TRBV7-9
clone size: .
CDR3 protein: CASSLGQGAKGYTF

V gene: TRBV5-8
clone size: once
CDR3 protein: CASRRGLSDTIYF

V gene: TRBV28
clone size: .
CDR3 protein: CASSRRRNTEAFF

V gene: TRBV6-6
clone size: .
CDR3 protein: CASSRTGGSYGYTF

V gene: TRBV20-1
clone size: .
CDR3 protein: CSASIGTNYGYTF

V gene: TRBV7-2
clone size: .
CDR3 protein: CASRATGRDEQFF

V gene: TRBV7-8
clone size: few
CDR3 protein: CASSRLGGMNTEAFF

V gene: TRBV9
clone size: .
CDR3 protein: CASSGLFGYGYTF

V gene: TRBV6-6
clone size: .
CDR3 protein: CASSSRTSGIRETQYF

V gene: TRBV18
clone size: .
CDR3 protein: CASSPPGVTDTQYF

V gene: TRBV7-8
clone size: .
CDR3 protein: CASTPFGEFSGANVLTF

V gene: TRBV27
clone size: .
CDR3 protein: CASSLSVTGYQPQHF

V gene: TRBV2
clone size: .
CDR3 protein: CAARESYGYTF

V gene: TRBV28
clone size: .
CDR3 protein: CASSPSGQVIYGYTF

V gene: TRBV29-1
clone size: .
CDR3 protein: CSVGLDEQFF

V gene: TRBV21-1
clone size: .
CDR3 protein: CASSKATDTEAFF

V gene: TRBV10-3
clone size: .
CDR3 protein: CAISGTSASYEQYF

V gene: TRBV14
clone size: .
CDR3 protein: CASSQVHLNYGYTF

V gene: TRBV2
clone size: .
CDR3 protein: CASSGNLWETQYF

V gene: TRBV25-1
clone size: .
CDR3 protein: CASSVGVGSASPLHF

V gene: TRBV15
clone size: .
CDR3 protein: CATSRVRQGNEKLFF

V gene: TRBV19
clone size: .
CDR3 protein: CASTHRGSSSDQPQHF

V gene: TRBV7-6
clone size: .
CDR3 protein: CASSLGGGGTGNTIYF